Listed here are 25 T cell receptor beta chains from one sample, sequenced in a study of CD8 T cells in ankylosing spondylitis (dated by TCRdb to 2016 to 2017). Library generation was performed with 5' RACE. Sequenced using an Illumina HiSeq 2500. TCRdb handled the public reads itself, with Q25 trimming in fastp and clone calling in MiXCR, and kept productive beta chains. Each record represents a unique CDR3 protein, reported with the most common genes and DNA among its rows. For this sample the table gives some 340,000 distinct CDR3 sequences, of which about 15% were detected only once. The ten largest clones represent about 1% of the sample. The sequenced sample was blood, either unsorted or a sorted T cell fraction (not recorded which). The receptors here all came from a male donor with ankylosing spondylitis or in good health (not recorded which).

This clonotype was detected ten times or more. V and J are TRBV6-5 and TRBJ2-4; the match to TRBD1 covers 9 bases. Germline-derived CDR1 and CDR2 are MNHEY and SVGAGI. With V trimmed by 4 bases and J by 1 base, 14 bases remained unmatched. The CDR3 is 19 residues long. CDR3 nucleotides: TGTGCCAGCAGTTTCCTCCGGGACAGGGTGGGTCCGGCCAAAAACATTCAGTACTTC. Residues: CASSFLRDRVGPAKNIQYF.

The chain carries TRBV5-1 and TRBJ1-4; D gene ambiguous. This CDR3 contains 15 residues. Germline CDR1 reads SGHRS; CDR2 reads YFSETQ. V was cut by 0 bases and J by 7 bases, with 13 bases left in between. The CDR3 here is CASSLVATAGEKLFF. The CDR3 DNA is TGCGCCAGCAGCTTGGTTGCCACCGCAGGTGAAAAACTGTTTTTT.

This clonotype was observed a handful of times. The CDR3 region has the DNA TGCAGTGCTAGCCCGGACAGGGAAAACATTCAGTACTTC. As protein: CSASPDRENIQYF. This chain links TRBV20-1 with TRBJ2-4; 8 nucleotides match TRBD1. The germline V gene has CDR1 DFQATT and CDR2 SNEGSKA (reference sequence). Germline trimming cut 3 bases from V and 5 bases from J; bases unmatched to any gene: 3. This CDR3 is built from 13 residues.

This clonotype was counted between two and nine times. J is TRBJ1-5 and V is TRBV6-1; D may be TRBD1 (5 bases). There are 15 residues in the CDR3. The V gene's germline CDR1 is MNHNS and CDR2 SASEGT. The V end was cut by 6 bases, the J end by 7 bases, with 19 bases between. The CDR3 DNA is TGTGCCAGCAGCGACCCGGGGGGAGGAGAACAGCCCCAGCATTTT. This encodes CASSDPGGGEQPQHF.

In its sample, this clonotype was seen once. The chain is built from TRBV29-1 and TRBJ1-1, with D unresolved. Germline V lookup: CDR1 SQVTM, CDR2 ANQGSEA. Trimming took off 0 bases at V and 0 bases at J, with 11 bases between the two ends. The CDR3 is 15 amino acids. CDR3 in amino acids: CSVEDRSRLNTEAFF. For the CDR3, the DNA is TGCAGCGTTGAAGATCGAAGCAGGTTGAACACTGAAGCTTTCTTT. Variable domain in full (rest from reference TRBV29-1 and TRBJ1-1): SAVISQKPSRDICQRGTSLTIQCQVDSQVTMMFWYRQQPGQSLTLIATANQGSEATYESGFVIDKFPISRPNLTFSTLTVSNMSPEDSSIYLCSVEDRSRLNTEAFFGQGTRLTVV.

This rearrangement joins TRBV20-1 to TRBJ1-1; maybe TRBD1 (6 bases). The CDR3 runs 13 residues. Germline-derived CDR1 and CDR2 are DFQATT and SNEGSKA (reference sequence). V dropped 7 bases and J dropped 3 bases, with 15 bases sitting between them. CDR3 nucleotides: TGCAGTGTACACAGGGAGGTGGACACTGAAGCTTTCTTT. This encodes CSVHREVDTEAFF.

In its sample, this clonotype was seen a few times. This rearrangement joins TRBV28 to TRBJ2-5, with 7 bases that match TRBD1. V dropped 8 bases and J dropped 2; count of bases not matched to a gene: 2. The length of the CDR3 is 12 residues. The germline V gene has CDR1 MDHEN and CDR2 SYDVKM. CDR3 nucleotide sequence: TGTGCCAGCCGGGACAGACAAGAGACCCAGTACTTC. It is translated as CASRDRQETQYF.

This clonotype has a count of ten or more. The rearrangement links TRBV20-1 to TRBJ1-1; a possible D gene is TRBD1 (6 bases). CDR3 length: 12 amino acids. The V gene's germline CDR1 is DFQATT and CDR2 SNEGSKA (reference sequence). V dropped 1 base and J dropped 6 bases, with 9 bases sitting between them. CDR3 in DNA: TGCAGTGCTAGAGTTAGGGGGGCTGAAGCTTTCTTT. Its protein is CSARVRGAEAFF.

This clonotype came up a few times. The chain has TRBV5-1 and TRBJ1-1, with 7 bases aligning to TRBD1. J was trimmed by 3 bases and V by 5 bases; bases with no gene match: 4. Germline loops: CDR1 SGHRS, CDR2 YFSETQ. The CDR3 has 13 residues. The CDR3 nucleotides read TGCGCCAGCAGTGCCGGACAGGACACTGAAGCTTTCTTT. Residues: CASSAGQDTEAFF.

This clonotype was recorded a few times. Written as DNA, the CDR3 is TGTGCCATCCTGGACAGGGGTAGGGGCTTCTATGGCTACACCTTC. As protein: CAILDRGRGFYGYTF. The chain carries TRBV24-1 and TRBJ1-2; 9 bases line up with TRBD1. There are 15 residues in the CDR3. Per germline, CDR1 KGHDR and CDR2 SFDVKD. Germline trimming cut 11 bases from V and 4 bases from J; bases unmatched to any gene: 13.

The sample holds a few counts of this clonotype. The chain joins TRBV6-2 or TRBV6-3 to TRBJ2-7, with 9 bases matching TRBD2. Germline-derived CDR1 and CDR2 are MNHEY and SVGEGT. The CDR3 is 16 amino acids. The V segment lost 6 bases and the J segment 2 bases; nucleotides outside the gene matches: 11. The CDR3 DNA follows: TGTGCCAGCAGCCGGCTTAGCGGGAGAGGGCCCTACGAGCAGTACTTC. Translating it yields CASSRLSGRGPYEQYF.

In its sample, this clonotype was seen a few times. The CDR3 here is CSAKGLGAETQYF. CDR3 coding DNA: TGCAGTGCCAAAGGACTAGGGGCGGAGACCCAGTACTTC. The chain uses TRBV20-1 and TRBJ2-5, with TRBD2 matching over 7 bases. Looked up from germline, CDR1 is DFQATT and CDR2 is SNEGSKA (reference sequence). V trimming: 6 bases; J trimming: 5 bases; junction bases outside the gene matches: 9. The CDR3 consists of 13 residues.

The chain combines TRBV25-1 with TRBJ2-2, with 8 bases that match TRBD2. V lost 10 bases to trimming and J lost 6 bases; unmatched junction nucleotides: 10. CDR1 and CDR2 (germline): MGHDK, SYGVNS. CDR3 size: 14 residues. The DNA of the CDR3 is TGTGCCATCAGCCCTGGACTAGCAGCCGGGGAGCTGTTTTTT. This sequence encodes CAISPGLAAGELFF.

This clonotype appeared many times. This sequence joins TRBV3-1 and TRBJ2-1; no clear D gene. This CDR3 region has 15 residues. CDR1 is LGHDT, CDR2 YNNKEL, per germline (reference sequence). V was pared by 0 bases and J by 9 bases, with 15 bases between. DNA of the CDR3: TGTGCCAGCAGCCAAGAGGCTAGAGCAAGGAGTGAGCAGTTCTTC. Its translation is CASSQEARARSEQFF.

In its sample, this clonotype was seen a few times. The genes are TRBV18 and TRBJ1-4, with D unclear. CDR3 size: 14 residues. The V gene lost 2 bases and the J gene lost 0 bases, with 4 bases spanning the gap. Germline CDR1 is KGHSH and CDR2 is LQKENI. The CDR3 DNA follows: TGTGCCAGCTCACCAGCAGCAACTAATGAAAAACTGTTTTTT. Residues: CASSPAATNEKLFF.

This clonotype was picked up a small number of times. The chain combines TRBV20-1 with TRBJ2-5, with 7 bases fitting TRBD2. CDR1 and CDR2 (germline): DFQATT, SNEGSKA (reference sequence). V gave up 1 base and J gave up 5 bases; unmatched junction bases: 4. The CDR3 runs to 13 residues. The CDR3 DNA sequence: TGCAGTGCTAGAGCGGCGGGAGAGGAGACCCAGTACTTC. Residues: CSARAAGEETQYF.

The genes are TRBV3-1 and TRBJ1-3, with TRBD1 identical over 8 bases. The V segment lost 3 bases and the J segment 3 bases; nucleotides outside the gene matches: 7. Germline-derived CDR1 and CDR2 are LGHDT and YNNKEL (reference sequence). The CDR3 has 16 residues. CDR3 DNA: TGTGCCAGCAGCCAGGGGGACAGGATTTATGGAAACACCATATATTTT. This translates into CASSQGDRIYGNTIYF.

The chain recombines TRBV29-1 with TRBJ2-3; the match to TRBD2 covers 9 bases. Germline V gives CDR1 SQVTM, CDR2 ANQGSEA. After removal of 3 bases from V and 5 bases from J, the junction contained 3 bases not matched to a gene. This CDR3 region has 13 residues. The CDR3 DNA sequence: TGCAGCGTTGAGCGGGGGGGGCGAGATACGCAGTATTTT. Its translation is CSVERGGRDTQYF.

The chain joins TRBV4-1 to TRBJ2-3; no clear D gene. V lost 0 bases, J lost 9 bases, and 13 bases lay in between. Germline CDR1 is MGHRA and CDR2 is YSYEKL. The CDR3 loop spans 14 amino acids. The CDR3 reads CASSQDEGPRTQYF. The CDR3, as DNA: TGCGCCAGCAGCCAAGATGAAGGCCCAAGAACGCAGTATTTT.

This clonotype was seen only a few times. The rearrangement joins TRBV29-1 to TRBJ1-2; weak D call: TRBD1 (5 bases). Germline V gene lookup returns CDR1 SQVTM and CDR2 ANQGSEA. The CDR3 is 13 residues long. V was shortened by 3 bases and J by 6 bases, with 14 bases between the two germline ends. This chain's CDR3 is CSVEAGRYDGYTF. CDR3 nucleotide sequence: TGCAGCGTTGAGGCAGGGAGGTACGATGGCTACACCTTC.

This clonotype was counted between two and nine times. V is TRBV20-1 and J is TRBJ1-1; D not resolved. The germline gives CDR1 DFQATT, CDR2 SNEGSKA (reference sequence). V was pared by 2 bases and J by 4 bases, with 11 bases between. The CDR3 sequence is 13 residues long. Here the CDR3 reads CSARPGFLTEAFF. DNA of the CDR3: TGCAGTGCTAGACCCGGATTTCTCACTGAAGCTTTCTTT.

The chain combines TRBV7-9 with TRBJ2-5; D perhaps matches TRBD1 (6 bases). CDR1 and CDR2 from the germline V gene are SEHNR and FQNEAQ (reference sequence). This CDR3 is built from 17 residues. Trimming pared 4 bases from V and 0 bases from J, leaving 18 bases between. The CDR3 DNA is TGTGCCAGCAGCTCCCAACCGGGACATCGGTACCAAGAGACCCAGTACTTC. Amino acid sequence: CASSSQPGHRYQETQYF.

The sample holds a few counts of this clonotype. The J gene is TRBJ2-7, the V gene TRBV5-1, with 8 positions matching TRBD1. CDR1 SGHRS and CDR2 YFSETQ come from the germline V gene. The trim removed 0 bases at V and 3 bases at J, leaving 5 bases unmatched. The CDR3 is 15 residues long. This chain's CDR3 is CASSLAWTGNYEQYF. Here the CDR3 DNA reads TGCGCCAGCAGCTTGGCCTGGACAGGGAACTACGAGCAGTACTTC.

This clonotype was recorded a few times. The chain employs TRBV6-1 and TRBJ2-1, with 7 bases lining up with TRBD2. The germline gives CDR1 MNHNS, CDR2 SASEGT. The ends lost 7 bases at V and 7 bases at J; junction bases unmatched: 13. This CDR3 region has 15 residues. The CDR3 DNA follows: TGTGCCAGCACCTCAGGTTGGGGCGGGAGTAATGAGCAGTTCTTC. This encodes CASTSGWGGSNEQFF.

There are many counts of this clonotype. The chain employs TRBV12-3 or TRBV12-4 and TRBJ1-2; TRBD1 agrees at 7 bases. CDR3 size: 15 residues. J was trimmed by 2 bases and V by 4 bases; bases with no gene match: 7. CDR3 sequence reads: CASSSPGQANYGYTF. The CDR3 region has the DNA TGTGCCAGCAGTTCTCCCGGACAGGCGAACTATGGCTACACCTTC.